This is a list of T cell receptor beta chains from one sample in a study of CD8+ T cells in alopecia areata. Sequencing was performed with immunoSEQ multiplex PCR; in TCRdb, only in-frame clones are kept and a portion is missing. The table shows under 200,000 clones, with approximately 62% occurring only once. Sequencing used CD4+ T cells sorted from blood, obtained at week 24, from a patient treated with tofacitinib. The receptors here all came from a human donor with alopecia areata. Both conserved end residues are part of each CDR3. The D gene is left open where the match is weak. The listing skips clone size in some rows; elsewhere it reads once, few, many or a size class.

.	.	TRBJ2-3	TRBV20-1	CSARIRDTQYF	TGCAGTGCTAGAATACGGGATACGCAGTATTTT
TRBD2	.	TRBJ2-5	TRBV4-2	CASSQSLAGVGTQYF	TGTGCCAGCAGCCAAAGTCTAGCGGGGGTGGGGACCCAGTACTTC
.	few	TRBJ1-5	TRBV23-1	CASSPSRLSNQPQHF	TGCGCCAGCAGTCCCTCTCGGCTGAGCAATCAGCCCCAGCATTTT
.	few	TRBJ2-6	TRBV29-1	CSVVGSGANVLTF	TGCAGCGTTGTGGGCTCTGGGGCCAACGTCCTGACTTTC
.	.	TRBJ2-4	TRBV6-6	CASSREVEAKNIQYF	TGTGCCAGCAGCCGAGAGGTAGAAGCCAAAAACATTCAGTACTTC
TRBD1	.	TRBJ1-2	TRBV2	CASSEGQGLGYGYTF	TGTGCCAGCAGTGAAGGACAGGGGTTGGGCTATGGCTACACCTTC
.	.	TRBJ2-5	TRBV7-2	CASSFPTPVTQYF	TGTGCCAGCAGCTTCCCAACTCCCGTGACCCAGTACTTC
TRBD1	.	TRBJ2-5	TRBV25-1	CASSATGVAQYF	TGTGCCAGCAGTGCGACAGGGGTGGCCCAGTACTTC
.	.	TRBJ2-2	TRBV29-1	CSVDTGRTGELFF	TGCAGCGTTGATACTGGCAGGACCGGGGAGCTGTTTTTT
.	.	TRBJ2-3	TRBV19	CATSEGSDTQYF	TGTGCCACCTCGGAGGGTTCAGATACGCAGTATTTT
.	.	TRBJ1-3	TRBV4-2	CASSQVSPTAGNTIYF	TGTGCCAGCAGCCAAGTTTCACCGACAGCTGGAAACACCATATATTTT
TRBD1	few	TRBJ1-4	TRBV29-1	CSVGGQGRNEKLFF	TGCAGCGTTGGCGGACAGGGTCGTAATGAAAAACTGTTTTTT
.	.	TRBJ1-2	TRBV2	CASSEGGDGYTF	TGTGCCAGCAGTGAAGGGGGGGATGGCTACACCTTC
.	.	TRBJ2-2	TRBV7-2	CASSLGRLNTGELFF	TGTGCCAGCAGCTTAGGACGCCTGAACACCGGGGAGCTGTTTTTT
TRBD2	few	TRBJ2-7	TRBV30	CAWKTSGTYEQYF	TGTGCCTGGAAGACTAGCGGGACGTACGAGCAGTACTTC
TRBD1	few	TRBJ1-4	TRBV10-3	CAISRDSSELFF	TGTGCCATCAGTCGGGACAGCTCCGAACTGTTTTTT
.	few	TRBJ2-7	TRBV6-5	CASGRSYEQYF	TGTGCCAGCGGCAGATCCTACGAGCAGTACTTC
.	.	TRBJ1-3	TRBV29-1	CSVFPTGGNTIYF	TGCAGCGTTTTCCCGACGGGTGGAAACACCATATATTTT
.	.	TRBJ1-1	TRBV5-1	CASSPGQNTEAFF	TGCGCCAGCAGCCCGGGACAAAACACTGAAGCTTTCTTT
TRBD1	.	TRBJ2-7	TRBV5-6	CASSGGTGYYEQYF	TGTGCCAGCAGCGGGGGGACAGGCTACTACGAGCAGTACTTC
.	.	TRBJ2-1	TRBV5-4	CASSLQGSAANEQFF	TGTGCCAGCAGCTTACAGGGCTCCGCTGCTAATGAGCAGTTCTTC
.	.	TRBJ1-1	TRBV30	CAWSQGEYTEAFF	TGTGCCTGGAGTCAAGGGGAGTACACTGAAGCTTTCTTT
.	few	TRBJ2-4	TRBV29-1	CSVQPMENIQYF	TGCAGCGTCCAACCGATGGAAAACATTCAGTACTTC
.	.	TRBJ2-7	TRBV30	CAWSGRRRVPYEQYF	TGTGCCTGGAGTGGAAGACGACGAGTCCCCTACGAGCAGTACTTC
.	.	TRBJ1-2	TRBV27	CASSLRESYGYTF	TGTGCCAGCAGTTTAAGGGAATCGTATGGCTACACCTTC
.	.	TRBJ1-6	TRBV11-2	CASSLDRRKPLHF	TGTGCCAGCAGCTTAGATCGCCGGAAGCCCCTCCACTTT
.	.	TRBJ1-2	TRBV23-1	CASSQSAPGALSHF	TGCGCCAGCAGTCAATCCGCCCCGGGGGCCCTGAGTCACTTC
.	few	TRBJ2-2	TRBV5-1	CASLPQAANTGELFF	TGCGCCAGCCTCCCTCAGGCCGCGAACACCGGGGAGCTGTTTTTT
.	.	TRBJ1-2	TRBV29-1	CSATPANRNYGYTF	TGCAGCGCCACTCCGGCCAACCGAAACTATGGCTACACCTTC
.	.	TRBJ1-1	TRBV21-1	CASSAPGQGSTEAFF	TGTGCCAGCAGCGCCCCGGGACAGGGGAGCACTGAAGCTTTCTTT
.	.	TRBJ2-5	TRBV6-6	CASSYVSAYQETQYF	TGTGCCAGCAGTTACGTCTCGGCTTACCAAGAGACCCAGTACTTC
.	.	TRBJ2-5	TRBV20-1	CSARVGETQYF	TGCAGTGCTAGAGTGGGCGAGACCCAGTACTTC
.	.	TRBJ2-5	TRBV20-1	CSARRVETQYF	TGCAGTGCTAGAAGAGTGGAGACCCAGTACTTC
.	.	TRBJ1-2	TRBV20-1	CSASKGHGYTF	TGCAGTGCTAGTAAGGGCCATGGCTACACCTTC
.	.	TRBJ2-5	TRBV10-2	CASSWGETQYF	TGCGCCAGCAGCTGGGGGGAGACCCAGTACTTC
TRBD1	few	TRBJ1-2	TRBV7-9	CASSSRTGGFNGYTF	TGTGCCAGCAGCTCGAGGACAGGGGGCTTCAATGGCTACACCTTC
.	.	TRBJ1-6	TRBV25-1	CASTPHSNSPLHF	TGTGCCAGCACGCCCCACTCGAATTCACCCCTCCACTTT
.	.	TRBJ2-7	TRBV11-2	CASSLGSGTGPNLVEQYF	TGTGCCAGCAGCTTAGGGTCCGGGACCGGGCCAAACCTCGTCGAGCAGTACTTC
.	.	TRBJ1-2	TRBV5-6	CASSLAGLNYGYTF	TGTGCCAGCAGCTTGGCAGGATTAAACTATGGCTACACCTTC
.	few	TRBJ1-1	TRBV18	CASSPPGNTEAFF	TGTGCCAGCTCACCACCCGGCAACACTGAAGCTTTCTTT
.	.	TRBJ2-4	TRBV5-6	CASSLGQGDIQYF	TGTGCCAGCAGCTTGGGGCAGGGTGACATTCAGTACTTC
.	.	TRBJ2-5	TRBV2	CASSEFSTTQYF	TGTGCCAGCAGTGAATTCAGCACGACCCAGTACTTC
.	.	TRBJ1-3	TRBV5-5	CASSLAQRGRNTIYF	TGTGCCAGCAGCTTGGCACAGCGAGGGAGAAACACCATATATTTT
.	.	TRBJ1-5	TRBV30	CAWSVHGNQPQHF	TGTGCCTGGAGTGTACACGGGAATCAGCCCCAGCATTTT
.	.	TRBJ2-1	TRBV5-6	CASSLGGEQFF	TGTGCCAGCAGCTTGGGGGGCGAGCAGTTCTTC
.	.	TRBJ2-2	TRBV29-1	CSVDLGYTGELFF	TGCAGCGTTGACCTGGGGTACACCGGGGAGCTGTTTTTT
TRBD1	.	TRBJ1-5	TRBV4-2	CASSQDTGGGNQPQHF	TGTGCCAGCAGCCAAGACACAGGGGGCGGGAATCAGCCCCAGCATTTT
.	once	TRBJ2-6	TRBV5-7	CASSLTGGLSGANVLTF	TGTGCCAGCAGTTTGACGGGGGGCCTTTCTGGGGCCAACGTCCTGACTTTC
.	.	TRBJ1-2	TRBV30	CAWTPRQPYGYTF	TGTGCCTGGACCCCCCGGCAACCCTATGGCTACACCTTC
.	.	TRBJ1-2	TRBV29-1	CSVDRAYGYTF	TGCAGCGTTGACAGGGCCTATGGCTACACCTTC
.	many	TRBJ2-4	TRBV2	CASRNKNIQYF	TGTGCCAGCAGAAACAAGAACATTCAGTACTTC
.	.	TRBJ1-1	TRBV23-1	CASSQGAGGAEAFF	TGCGCCAGCAGTCAAGGCGCCGGGGGGGCTGAAGCTTTCTTT
.	few	TRBJ2-3	TRBV7-2	CASSLYSDTQYF	TGTGCCAGCAGCTTGTATTCAGATACGCAGTATTTT